This T cell receptor (beta chain) was obtained from a study of blood T cells in healthy people across ages. Alongside a J-beta primer mix, a sample-barcoded 5' primer served in a second PCR lasting roughly 7 to 11 cycles. TCRdb re-called the 5' RACE reads with MiXCR, one entry per CDR3 protein. The sample yields 1.8 million or so distinct CDR3 sequences, about two fifths seen once. The CDR3 length is 14 residues. Germline loops: CDR1 KGHSH, CDR2 LQKENI. V was cut by 3 bases and J by 1 base, with 7 bases left in between. This clonotype was detected only a few times. The rearrangement uses TRBV18 and TRBJ2-1; D not certain. Sequencing was performed on blood. This clonotype originated in a human donor in good health. The CDR3 loop is CASSPSLSYNEQFF. As DNA, the CDR3 is TGTGCCAGCTCACCTAGCTTGTCCTACAATGAGCAGTTCTTC. The entire variable domain, with the rest obtained from reference TRBV18 and TRBJ2-1, is as follows: NAGVMQNPRHLVRRRGQEARLRCSPMKGHSHVYWYRQLPEEGLKFMVYLQKENIIDESGMPKERFSAEFPKEGPSILRIQQVVRGDSAAYFCASSPSLSYNEQFFGPGTRLTVL.